The next 4 T cell receptor beta chains were all read from a single sample in a study of human T cells and chemical hapten exposure. Stated time point: patch test 1, 2 weeks after DPC sensitization. Treatment in this sample: therapeutic diphenylcyclopropenone sensitization with weekly scalp DPC. TCRdb redid the calling of the RACE reads with MiXCR, one entry per CDR3 protein. The sample contains approximately 74,000 distinct CDR3 sequences, 25% to 40% of which appear only once. The sequenced sample was whole blood, obtained in connection with sensitization to the hapten diphenylcyclopropenone (DPC). The origin of the receptors is a man in his forties with alopecia areata. Some clones in this sample may be carry-over from other donors' samples.

The gene calls are TRBV7-3 and TRBJ1-4; maybe TRBD1 (6 bases). The V gene lost 5 bases and the J gene lost 7 bases, with 20 bases spanning the gap. Germline CDR1 is SGHTA and CDR2 is FQGTGA. The CDR3 runs 16 residues. The CDR3, as DNA: TGTGCCAGCAGCCGCCTACCCCCCAGGGGTGGTGAAAAACTGTTTTTT. Encoded protein: CASSRLPPRGGEKLFF.

The chain combines TRBV28 with TRBJ2-5; 8 positions agree with TRBD1. From germline, CDR1 is MDHEN and CDR2 SYDVKM. The CDR3 sequence is 14 residues long. The V and J ends lost 3 bases and 4 bases, in that order; junction bases with no gene match: 4. CDR3 bases: TGTGCCAGCAGTTTGGACAGGGCACGAGAGACCCAGTACTTC. It yields the protein CASSLDRARETQYF.

The chain links TRBV4-3 to TRBJ2-7; D is perhaps TRBD2 (6 bases). Trimming left V 0 bases short and J 4 bases short, with 13 bases between. Germline assignment: CDR1 LGHNA and CDR2 YSLEER. The CDR3 is 15 amino acids. In DNA, the CDR3 is TGCGCCAGCAGCCAAGATTTCACTAGCAGGTACGAGCAGTACTTC. Residues: CASSQDFTSRYEQYF.

V and J are TRBV7-9 and TRBJ2-7; TRBD1 matches at 9 bases. Looked up from germline, CDR1 is SEHNR and CDR2 is FQNEAQ (reference sequence). There are 13 residues in the CDR3. With 6 bases clipped from V and 7 bases from J, the junction kept 7 bases outside the gene matches. The CDR3 sequence is CASSWDRDVEQYF. For the CDR3, the DNA is TGTGCCAGCAGTTGGGACAGGGACGTAGAGCAGTACTTC.